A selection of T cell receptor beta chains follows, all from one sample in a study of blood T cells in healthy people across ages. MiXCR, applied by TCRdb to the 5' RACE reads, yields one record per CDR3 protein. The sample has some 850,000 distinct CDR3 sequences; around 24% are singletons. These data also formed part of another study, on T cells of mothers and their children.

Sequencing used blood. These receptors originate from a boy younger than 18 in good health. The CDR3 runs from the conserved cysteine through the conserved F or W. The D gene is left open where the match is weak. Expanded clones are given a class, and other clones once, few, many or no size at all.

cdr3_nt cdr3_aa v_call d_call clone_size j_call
TGCAGTGCTAGATTTAGCGTAAGCACAGATACGCAGTATTTT CSARFSVSTDTQYF TRBV20-1 . once TRBJ2-3
TGTGCCAGCAGCGCTTACCGGGACCGGCGGGACTATGGCTACACCTTC CASSAYRDRRDYGYTF TRBV9 . few TRBJ1-2
TGTGCCAGCAGCGGGGGGGACAGCTCCTACGAGCAGTACTTC CASSGGDSSYEQYF TRBV9 . few TRBJ2-7
TGTGCCAGCAGTGTGAGAGGGGACGAGCAGCCCCAGCATTTT CASSVRGDEQPQHF TRBV2 . . TRBJ1-5
TGCGCCAGCAGTGATTCCAGGGGACTCCAAGAGACCCAGTACTTC CASSDSRGLQETQYF TRBV10-1 . . TRBJ2-5
TGTGCCAGCAGCGCTAGAGGTCCCCGGGACAGGGTCCGCTCACCCCTCCACTTT CASSARGPRDRVRSPLHF TRBV11-2 TRBD1 few TRBJ1-6
TGCAGTGCAAGACTAGCGGGGAGCACAGATACGCAGTATTTT CSARLAGSTDTQYF TRBV20-1 TRBD2 many TRBJ2-3
TGTGCCAGCAGCACCCCCCCGGGGACTTCCTACAATGAGCAGTTCTTC CASSTPPGTSYNEQFF TRBV7-9 . . TRBJ2-1
TGTGCCAGCAGGGGGGGGACGAATCAGTACTTC CASRGGTNQYF TRBV6-5 TRBD2 few TRBJ2-7
TGTGCCAGCACCATCAACAGGGGGCCCCAAGAGACCCAGTACTTC CASTINRGPQETQYF TRBV12-3/TRBV12-4 TRBD1 . TRBJ2-5
TGTGCCAGCAGCTTAGACGATGAAGTGAACACTGAAGCTTTCTTT CASSLDDEVNTEAFF TRBV7-2 . . TRBJ1-1
TGCGCCAGCAGCCGCCACGTAAAACCAGCTCAAGAGACCCAGTACTTC CASSRHVKPAQETQYF TRBV4-1 . . TRBJ2-5
TGTGCCAGCAGCCCCATAGGCGAGCAGTACTTC CASSPIGEQYF TRBV7-9 . few TRBJ2-7